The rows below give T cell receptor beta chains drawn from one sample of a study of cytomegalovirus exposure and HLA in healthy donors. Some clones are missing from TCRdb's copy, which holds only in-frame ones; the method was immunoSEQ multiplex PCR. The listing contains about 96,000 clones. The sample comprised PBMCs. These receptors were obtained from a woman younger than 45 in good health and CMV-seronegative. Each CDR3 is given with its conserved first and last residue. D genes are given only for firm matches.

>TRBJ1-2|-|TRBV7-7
CASSPLGATIYGYTF
TGTGCTAGCAGCCCCTTGGGGGCCACAATCTATGGCTACACCTTC
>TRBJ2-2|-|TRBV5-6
CASSLGVNTGELFF
TGTGCCAGCAGCTTGGGTGTAAACACCGGGGAGCTGTTTTTT
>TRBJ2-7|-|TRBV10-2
CASMFETGESLYEQYF
TGCGCCAGCATGTTTGAAACGGGAGAATCCCTCTACGAGCAGTACTTC
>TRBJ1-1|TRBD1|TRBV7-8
CASSGATGGTEAFF
TGTGCCAGCAGCGGGGCGACAGGGGGCACTGAAGCTTTCTTT
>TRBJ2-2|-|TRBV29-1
CSVAVAARATGELFF
TGCAGCGTTGCGGTGGCGGCCAGGGCCACCGGGGAGCTGTTTTTT
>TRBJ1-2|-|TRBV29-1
CSVEDRRVGYTF
TGCAGCGTTGAAGATCGGCGGGTTGGCTACACCTTC
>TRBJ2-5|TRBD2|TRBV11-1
CASSFTSGEEGETQYF
TGTGCCAGCAGCTTTACCAGCGGGGAAGAGGGAGAGACCCAGTACTTC
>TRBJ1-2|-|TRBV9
CASSVATERNGYTF
TGTGCCAGCAGCGTAGCTACTGAGAGGAATGGCTACACCTTC
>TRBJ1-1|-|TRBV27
CASSAVGGQDKVVF
TGTGCCAGCAGTGCGGTTGGGGGCCAAGATAAGGTAGTCTTT
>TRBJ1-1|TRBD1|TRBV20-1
CSARSGQGAFF
TGCAGTGCTAGATCGGGACAGGGAGCTTTCTTT
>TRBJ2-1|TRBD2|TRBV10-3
CAISSGTSGGAYNEQFF
TGTGCCATCAGTTCCGGGACTAGCGGGGGGGCCTACAATGAGCAGTTCTTC
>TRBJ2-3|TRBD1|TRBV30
CAWSRQGKDTQYF
TGTGCCTGGAGTCGACAGGGGAAGGATACGCAGTATTTT
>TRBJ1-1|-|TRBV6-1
CASTEGGENTEAFF
TGTGCCAGCACTGAGGGAGGCGAGAACACTGAAGCTTTCTTT
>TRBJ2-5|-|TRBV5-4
CASSLWSGETQYF
TGTGCCAGCAGTCTATGGTCGGGAGAGACCCAGTACTTC
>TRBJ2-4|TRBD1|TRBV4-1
CASSQVGGRDIQYF
TGCGCCAGCAGCCAAGTAGGGGGCCGAGACATTCAGTACTTC
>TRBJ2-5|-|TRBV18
CASSLPGGETQYF
TGTGCCAGCTCTCTCCCCGGGGGAGAGACCCAGTACTTC
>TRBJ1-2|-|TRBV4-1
CASSQVFEGGYTF
TGCGCCAGCAGCCAAGTATTCGAGGGTGGCTACACCTTC
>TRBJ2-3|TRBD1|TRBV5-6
CASSSRQGSSSTDTQYF
TGTGCCAGCAGCTCCCGACAGGGTTCGTCTAGCACAGATACGCAGTATTTT
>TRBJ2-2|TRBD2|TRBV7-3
CASSFLAGDTGELFF
TGTGCCAGCAGCTTCCTAGCGGGAGACACCGGGGAGCTGTTTTTT
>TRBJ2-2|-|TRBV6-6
CASSYPGQNTGELFF
TGTGCCAGCAGTTACCCTGGACAGAACACCGGGGAGCTGTTTTTT
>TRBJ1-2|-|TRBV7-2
CASRSDSWNGYTF
TGTGCCAGCAGGTCGGACAGCTGGAATGGCTACACCTTC
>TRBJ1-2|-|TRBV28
CASSRGPRGYTF
TGTGCCAGTTCCAGGGGACCGCGCGGCTACACCTTC
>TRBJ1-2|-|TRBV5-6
CASSLAGRDYGYTF
TGTGCCAGCAGCTTGGCAGGAAGAGACTATGGCTACACCTTC
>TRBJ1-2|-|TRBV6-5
CASSLGQANYGYTF
TGTGCCAGCAGCCTGGGACAAGCTAACTATGGCTACACCTTC
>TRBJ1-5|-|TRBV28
CASSPPGDNQPQHF
TGTGCCAGCAGTCCCCCGGGGGACAATCAGCCCCAGCATTTT
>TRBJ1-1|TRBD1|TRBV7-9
CASSLVGTGNTEAFF
TGTGCCAGCAGCTTAGTGGGGACAGGGAACACTGAAGCTTTCTTT
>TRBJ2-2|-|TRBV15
CATSSRLTGNAGELFF
TGTGCCACCAGCAGCCGGCTAACAGGGAATGCCGGGGAGCTGTTTTTT
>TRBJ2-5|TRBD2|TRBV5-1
CASSFAASGGPRAQYF
TGCGCCAGCAGCTTCGCGGCTAGCGGAGGCCCTAGGGCCCAGTACTTC
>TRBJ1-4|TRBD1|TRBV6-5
CASRRTGTGNEKLFF
TGTGCCAGCAGACGTACCGGGACAGGGAATGAAAAACTGTTTTTT